These 18 T cell receptor beta chains were all obtained from the same sample, sequenced in a study of cytomegalovirus exposure and HLA in healthy donors. The primer mix had 60 Vbeta and 13 Jbeta primers. The protocol was immunoSEQ multiplex PCR, while the TCRdb copy is restricted to in-frame clones and leaves out a portion. In the table there are fewer than 120,000 clones, around 80% of which are singletons. Sequenced input: PBMCs. Receptors were obtained from a man aged 25-45 years in good health and CMV-seropositive.

The V call is TRBV11-2, the J call TRBJ2-2, with 7 bases identical to TRBD1. The CDR3 loop spans 15 amino acids. The J segment lost 1 base and the V segment lost 5 bases, leaving 4 bases of the junction unmatched. CDR1 and CDR2 (germline): SGHAT, FQNNGV. CDR3 amino acids: CASSQDRKNTGELFF. For the CDR3, the DNA is TGTGCCAGCAGCCAGGACAGGAAGAACACCGGGGAGCTGTTTTTT.

The gene calls are TRBV4-3 and TRBJ2-1, with 7 bases lining up with TRBD2. This CDR3 region has 14 residues. Losses at the gene ends were 4 bases for V and 7 bases for J; bases not matched to a gene: 7. Germline lookup yields CDR1 LGHNA and CDR2 YSLEER. The chain's CDR3 is CASSPREDPNEQFF. CDR3 coding DNA: TGCGCCAGCAGCCCCCGGGAGGATCCGAATGAGCAGTTCTTC.

J is TRBJ1-5 and V is TRBV5-3; 10 bases are a match to TRBD1. TRBV5-3 is flagged as an ORF with uncertain function. With 4 bases clipped from V and 15 bases from J, the junction kept 7 bases outside the gene matches. This CDR3 region has 12 residues. This CDR3 is CARSLDRGFRHF. DNA for the CDR3: TGTGCCAGAAGCCTGGACAGGGGGTTTAGGCATTTT.

The chain combines TRBV5-4 with TRBJ2-7, with 8 bases lining up with TRBD1. There are 16 residues in the CDR3. Losses at the gene ends were 2 bases for V and 2 bases for J; bases not matched to a gene: 9. CDR1 SGHNT and CDR2 YYREEE come from the germline V gene (reference sequence). The CDR3 region is CASSLRTGTGAYEQYF. DNA for the CDR3: TGTGCCAGCAGCTTACGAACCGGGACAGGCGCCTACGAGCAGTACTTC.

This chain joins TRBV4-1 and TRBJ1-3; 10 nucleotides agree with TRBD1. This CDR3 contains 16 residues. CDR1 is MGHRA and CDR2 is YSYEKL in the germline V gene. J lost 7 bases, V lost 4 bases, and 10 bases had no gene match. CDR3 coding DNA: TGCGCCAGCAGCCCCCTCGGGACAGGGGAGGGGAACACCATATATTTT. It encodes CASSPLGTGEGNTIYF.

This clone was detected only a few times. This chain uses TRBV5-4 with TRBJ2-5; 9 nucleotides match TRBD2. This CDR3 has 17 amino acids. V shed 4 bases, J shed 5 bases, and the junction held 15 bases outside the gene matches. CDR1 and CDR2 from the germline V gene are SGHNT and YYREEE (reference sequence). In DNA form, the CDR3 reads TGTGCCAGCAGCCTGCCCCTGGCGGGGGGGCCGGGGGAGACCCAGTACTTC. It yields the protein CASSLPLAGGPGETQYF.

The V and J genes are TRBV7-2 and TRBJ1-2; 10 nucleotides line up with TRBD1. Per the germline V gene, CDR1 is SGHTA and CDR2 is FQGNSA. The V gene end was trimmed by 5 bases and the J gene end by 10 bases; junction bases not matched to a gene: 10. The CDR3 runs 14 residues. The CDR3 is CASSGRDRGPLYTF. CDR3 nucleotides: TGTGCCAGCAGCGGCCGGGACAGGGGACCCCTCTACACCTTC.

This clone occurred a few times. This sequence joins TRBV6-6 and TRBJ2-3, with TRBD2 as a possible D gene (6 bases). This CDR3 comprises 14 residues. Between the trimmed V and J ends, which lost 7 bases and 5 bases, there was a span of 16 bases. Germline-derived CDR1 and CDR2 are MNHNY and SVGAGI (reference sequence). The CDR3 bases are TGTGCCAGCATCCCACGGGCTAGCGAAGATACGCAGTATTTT. Its protein product is CASIPRASEDTQYF.

The chain couples TRBV2 to TRBJ2-5, with D maybe TRBD2 (5 bases). V was clipped by 7 bases and J by 5 bases, with 14 bases between them. The CDR3 sequence is 13 residues long. Germline CDR1 and CDR2: SNHLY and FYNNEI. The CDR3 DNA sequence: TGTGCCAGCACGGTGGACTCAGATGAGACCCAGTACTTC. This codes for CASTVDSDETQYF.

This rearrangement joins TRBV5-1 to TRBJ2-2; 7 bases fit TRBD1. Trimming at V came to 3 bases and at J to 4 bases, leaving 9 bases not matched to a gene. The CDR3 covers 16 residues. Germline V gene data show CDR1 as SGHRS and CDR2 as YFSETQ. The CDR3 coding sequence is TGCGCCAGCAGCTGGGGACAGCCCTCGGGCACCGGGGAGCTGTTTTTT. The encoded protein is CASSWGQPSGTGELFF.

The chain employs TRBV28 and TRBJ2-7; 9 bases map to TRBD2. CDR3 length: 14 amino acids. The germline V gene encodes CDR1 MDHEN and CDR2 SYDVKM. Losses at the gene ends were 5 bases for V and 3 bases for J; bases not matched to a gene: 5. The CDR3 here is CASSLPLAGYEQYF. CDR3 coding DNA: TGTGCCAGCAGTCTACCACTAGCGGGCTACGAGCAGTACTTC.

V usage is TRBV11-1 and J usage is TRBJ2-6; D may be TRBD1 (5 bases). The CDR3 runs 17 residues. The V end lost 4 bases, the J end lost 4 bases, and 17 bases lay between the germline ends. Germline V CDR1 and CDR2: SGHAT, FQDESV (reference sequence). CDR3: CASSSPPGLEGANVLTF. CDR3 DNA sequence: TGTGCCAGCAGCTCCCCCCCAGGGCTGGAAGGGGCCAACGTCCTGACTTTC.

The chain uses TRBV18 and TRBJ1-6; TRBD1 matches at 11 bases. Germline V gives CDR1 KGHSH, CDR2 LQKENI. V gave up 2 bases and J gave up 7 bases; unmatched junction bases: 1. The CDR3 is 15 amino acids. DNA of the CDR3: TGTGCCAGCTCACCATGGACAGGGGGCAATTCACCCCTCCACTTT. Amino acid sequence: CASSPWTGGNSPLHF.

The chain combines TRBV2 with TRBJ2-4; D is possibly TRBD2 (6 bases). The CDR3 length is 16 residues. Germline CDR1 and CDR2: SNHLY and FYNNEI. V gave up 7 bases and J gave up 0 bases, with 16 bases separating them. The CDR3 region has the DNA TGTGCCAGCACGGACATTGGGGGACTAGCCAAAAACATTCAGTACTTC. It encodes CASTDIGGLAKNIQYF.

The J gene is TRBJ2-2, the V gene TRBV2; TRBD1 is a possible D gene (5 bases). The ends were cut back, 6 bases at V and 4 bases at J, with 9 bases in the middle. Germline V gene lookup returns CDR1 SNHLY and CDR2 FYNNEI. The CDR3 is 13 residues long. The CDR3 nucleotides read TGTGCCAGCAGCAGGGTTTCCACCGGGGAGCTGTTTTTT. Its protein product is CASSRVSTGELFF.

The genes are TRBV19 and TRBJ2-7; 9 nucleotides line up with TRBD2. The V gene's germline CDR1 is LNHDA and CDR2 SQIVND (reference sequence). V trimming: 7 bases; J trimming: 2 bases; junction bases outside the gene matches: 9. The length of the CDR3 is 15 residues. CDR3 DNA: TGTGCCAGTACCACGAGCGGGGGGCCTACCTACGAGCAGTACTTC. Its translation is CASTTSGGPTYEQYF.

The chain links TRBV4-3 to TRBJ2-7, with 7 bases identical to TRBD1. The CDR3 is 14 amino acids. The junction had 5 bases not matched to a gene; V was cut back by 4 bases and J by 2 bases. In germline, CDR1 is LGHNA, CDR2 YSLEER. CDR3 DNA: TGCGCCAGCAGCCTGGGGACAGCCCCCTACGAGCAGTACTTC. This gives the protein CASSLGTAPYEQYF.

The rearrangement joins TRBV7-2 to TRBJ2-1; D might be TRBD2 (5 bases). Trimming stripped 4 bases from V and 7 bases from J, with 8 bases between. The CDR3 is 12 residues long. Germline-derived CDR1 and CDR2 are SGHTA and FQGNSA. CDR3 DNA sequence: TGTGCCAGCAGCTCCCGAGGGAATGAGCAGTTCTTC. This gives the protein CASSSRGNEQFF.